This T cell receptor (beta chain) was sequenced during a study of prognosis after radiotherapy for stage I lung cancer. Researchers used two-round multiplex PCR to amplify TCR beta CDR3 starting from genomic DNA. First-round PCR, the initial amplification, used primers specific to each TRBV and TRBJ gene. Primers of the universal type were employed in the second round of PCR. MiXCR, run by TCRdb on the multiplex PCR reads, gives a single entry per CDR3 protein. Counted here are 25,000 to 35,000 distinct CDR3 sequences, roughly 52% occurring once; the ten biggest clones make up about 15%. Study conclusions and caveats: Lower Shannon entropy after stereotactic body radiation therapy was observed in patients who went on to develop distant metastases.

The germline gives CDR1 SQVTM, CDR2 ANQGSEA. The V and J ends lost 5 bases and 6 bases respectively, with 13 bases between them. CDR3 length: 13 residues. This clonotype occurred many times. As yet, its antigen is unknown. Researchers took six milliliters of peripheral blood at each of two time points. The sequence was obtained from a donor over 45 with non-small cell lung cancer. This specimen consisted of PBMCs, obtained before or after stereotactic body radiation therapy (not recorded which). The chain links TRBV29-1 to TRBJ1-4; D is unclear. The CDR3 nucleotides read TGCAGCGTTCAGACGGACCCTTATGAAAAACTGTTTTTT. Translated: CSVQTDPYEKLFF.